This TCR beta chain was observed in a study of control samples from healthy donors and cancer patients. Assay used: immunoSEQ multiplex PCR; TCRdb lists only in-frame clones, some missing. The repertoire includes under 80,000 clones, 93% of them detected once, and roughly 1.3% sits in the top ten. Trimming cost V 3 bases and J 2 bases, with 10 bases left between them. Germline V gives CDR1 MNHNS, CDR2 SASEGT. The CDR3 is 14 residues long. This clone was detected once. The J gene is TRBJ1-2, the V gene TRBV6-1, with D possibly matching TRBD1 (5 bases). The sequence derives from a woman aged 35 to 49 with lung cancer. The specimen was PBMCs. CDR3 in amino acids: CASSDTRGNYGYTF. DNA of the CDR3: TGTGCCAGCAGTGATACTAGGGGCAACTATGGCTACACCTTC.